One and the same sample provided the 28 T cell receptor beta chains below, sequenced in a study of T cell repertoires in cytomegalovirus infection. TCRdb redid the calling of the reads with MiXCR, one entry per CDR3 protein. The data contain roughly 90,000 distinct CDR3 sequences, 29% of them seen just once; the ten biggest clones take up roughly 70%. These receptors lack a known antigen. The source material was CD8+ T cells from cultured PBMCs, sampled from culture after CMV antigen stimulation. The receptors stem from a human donor in good health (CMV status not recorded). Some clones in this sample may be carry-over from other donors' samples.

The J gene is TRBJ1-2, the V gene TRBV4-1; D ambiguous. The V gene lost 2 bases and the J gene lost 0 bases, with 13 bases spanning the gap. Germline V gives CDR1 MGHRA, CDR2 YSYEKL. The CDR3 loop spans 16 amino acids. CDR3: CASSQFAQSPNYGYTF. The CDR3 coding sequence is TGCGCCAGCAGCCAATTCGCCCAAAGTCCTAACTATGGCTACACCTTC.

The rearrangement uses TRBV5-5 and TRBJ1-1; D not resolved. Germline CDR1 reads SGHKS; CDR2 reads YYEKEE (reference sequence). The CDR3 totals 15 residues. V was cut by 1 base and J by 1 base, with 11 bases left in between. The CDR3 loop is CASSLTQAGNTEAFF. The CDR3 nucleotides read TGTGCCAGCAGCTTGACCCAGGCTGGGAACACTGAAGCTTTCTTT.

The J gene is TRBJ2-1, the V gene TRBV6-6; D possibly uses TRBD1 or TRBD2 (5 bases each). Germline V CDR1 and CDR2: MNHNY, SVGAGI (reference sequence). The CDR3 spans 14 residues. V was cut by 2 bases and J by 6 bases, with 11 bases left in between. The CDR3 coding sequence is TGTGCCAGCAGTTACCAGGGAGTCAGCAATGAGCAGTTCTTC. This sequence encodes CASSYQGVSNEQFF.

This clonotype occurred a few times. The gene calls are TRBV11-2 and TRBJ1-5; no definite D call. V dropped 3 bases and J dropped 7 bases, with 7 bases sitting between them. The CDR3 spans 12 residues. Germline V gene data show CDR1 as SGHAT and CDR2 as FQNNGV. CDR3 sequence: CASSLGGQPQHF. The CDR3 nucleotides read TGTGCCAGCAGCTTGGGAGGCCAGCCCCAGCATTTT.

In this sample, this clonotype turned up once. The CDR3 region is CASSFLRYYEQYF. DNA of the CDR3: TGTGCCAGCAGTTTCTTACGGTACTACGAGCAGTACTTC. V usage is TRBV6-2 or TRBV6-3 and J usage is TRBJ2-7; D gene ambiguous. Per germline, CDR1 MNHEY and CDR2 SVGEGT. The CDR3 totals 13 residues. The ends were cut back, 4 bases at V and 3 bases at J, with 10 bases in the middle.

CDR3 DNA: TGTGCCAGTAGTTCCCCTTTACGCAATCAGCCCCAGCATTTT. Translation gives CASSSPLRNQPQHF. The rearrangement uses TRBV19 and TRBJ1-5, with D unresolved. The CDR3 runs to 14 residues. Germline lookup yields CDR1 LNHDA and CDR2 SQIVND (reference sequence). The V end lost 5 bases, the J end lost 2 bases, and 10 bases lay between the germline ends.

J is TRBJ1-2 and V is TRBV19; the match to TRBD1 covers 7 bases. Trimming cost V 5 bases and J 7 bases; bases outside gene matches: 13. Germline CDR1 reads LNHDA; CDR2 reads SQIVND (reference sequence). CDR3 length equals 15 residues. The CDR3 nucleotides read TGTGCCAGTAGTGCGCGCCCGACAGGGATGGTTGGCTACACCTTC. This translates into CASSARPTGMVGYTF.

In this sample, this clonotype turned up a few times. J is TRBJ1-1 and V is TRBV2, with a tentative D call TRBD1 (5 bases). Germline V gene sequence: CDR1 SNHLY, CDR2 FYNNEI. Between the trimmed V and J ends, which lost 7 bases and 6 bases, there was a span of 18 bases. The CDR3 spans 14 residues. This CDR3 is CASIATGILAEAFF. CDR3 coding DNA: TGTGCCAGCATTGCCACAGGCATTTTGGCTGAAGCTTTCTTT.

This clonotype was picked up a small number of times. J is TRBJ2-1 and V is TRBV5-1; 9 nucleotides line up with TRBD2. CDR1 is SGHRS, CDR2 YFSETQ, per germline. With V trimmed by 0 bases and J by 5 bases, 6 bases remained unmatched. The CDR3 has 16 amino acids. In DNA, the CDR3 is TGCGCCAGCAGCTTGGGGGGGACTAGCTGGAACAATGAGCAGTTCTTC. Its translation: CASSLGGTSWNNEQFF.

The chain uses TRBV19 and TRBJ2-1, with D unclear. The CDR3 has 16 amino acids. CDR1 LNHDA and CDR2 SQIVND come from the germline V gene (reference sequence). Trimming left V 3 bases short and J 2 bases short, with 14 bases between. The CDR3 DNA reads TGTGCCAGTAGTATTCTTGCTGCCGCAGCCTACAATGAGCAGTTCTTC. Protein sequence: CASSILAAAAYNEQFF.

The CDR3: CASSFSPGQGLNTGELFF. The CDR3 region has the DNA TGTGCCAGCAGTTTTTCTCCGGGACAGGGGCTAAACACCGGGGAGCTGTTTTTT. The chain combines TRBV27 with TRBJ2-2, with 10 bases lining up with TRBD1. V lost 3 bases to trimming and J lost 2 bases; unmatched junction nucleotides: 9. The CDR3 is made up of 18 amino acids. From germline, CDR1 is MNHEY and CDR2 SMNVEV (reference sequence).

This clonotype was detected many times. This chain connects TRBV27 to TRBJ1-5; D unresolved. CDR1 is MNHEY, CDR2 SMNVEV, per germline (reference sequence). The germline V and J ends were trimmed by 4 bases and 0 bases, with 7 bases remaining between them. The CDR3 runs 14 residues. DNA of the CDR3: TGTGCCAGCAGTTCTTGGGCTAGCAATCAGCCCCAGCATTTT. Translated, it gives CASSSWASNQPQHF.

The table lists this clonotype with a few counts. CDR3 region: CASSTQGSEAFF. The CDR3 DNA follows: TGTGCCAGCAGTACTCAGGGTTCTGAAGCTTTCTTT. The chain uses TRBV2 and TRBJ1-1, with a possible D match to TRBD1 (5 bases). V lost 5 bases and J 6 bases, leaving 10 bases between the germline ends. CDR1 is SNHLY, CDR2 FYNNEI, per germline. The CDR3 sequence is 12 residues long.

This clonotype was seen ten or more times. The chain combines TRBV7-9 with TRBJ2-3, with 8 bases aligning to TRBD2. The CDR3 length is 18 residues. V shed 5 bases, J shed 2 bases, and the junction held 15 bases outside the gene matches. Germline CDR1 is SEHNR and CDR2 is FQNEAQ (reference sequence). As DNA, the CDR3 is TGTGCCAGCAGCGAAATAGCTGACGGGGGGGCCTACACAGATACGCAGTATTTT. It yields the protein CASSEIADGGAYTDTQYF.

This clonotype was picked up many times. V and J are TRBV7-2 and TRBJ2-7; 7 bases agree with TRBD2. The V segment lost 5 bases and the J segment 3 bases; nucleotides outside the gene matches: 16. The V gene's germline CDR1 is SGHTA and CDR2 FQGNSA. The CDR3 consists of 17 residues. CDR3 residues: CASSPSGGTGGGYEQYF. The CDR3 nucleotides are TGTGCCAGCAGCCCTTCTGGCGGGACGGGGGGAGGCTACGAGCAGTACTTC.

As regards this clonotype: One end of the junction varies from germline; a read error may be responsible. The chain recombines TRBV4-1 with TRBJ2-3, with 7 bases aligning to TRBD2. Germline V lookup: CDR1 MGHRA, CDR2 YSYEKL. The CDR3 sequence is 15 residues long. Here the CDR3 reads CASSQPSGNTDTQYF. The CDR3 nucleotides read TGTGCCAGCAGCCAGCCAAGCGGGAACACAGATACGCAGTATTTT.

This clonotype was counted at least ten times. The CDR3 here is CASSYRGANTGELFF. The CDR3 DNA is TGTGCCAGCAGTTATCGGGGGGCGAACACCGGGGAGCTGTTTTTT. V gene TRBV6-2 or TRBV6-3 combines with J gene TRBJ2-2, with 7 bases matching TRBD2. Germline trimming cut 3 bases from V and 0 bases from J; bases unmatched to any gene: 1. Germline CDR1 reads MNHEY; CDR2 reads SVGEGT. The CDR3 is 15 residues long.

There are a few counts of this clonotype. This sequence joins TRBV27 and TRBJ2-1, with a tentative D call TRBD2 (7 bases). In germline, CDR1 is MNHEY, CDR2 SMNVEV (reference sequence). This CDR3 has 15 amino acids. Trimming cost V 2 bases and J 2 bases, with 10 bases left between them. The CDR3 reads CASSLSGDTYNEQFF. CDR3 DNA sequence: TGTGCCAGCAGTTTAAGCGGGGACACCTACAATGAGCAGTTCTTC.

The chain joins TRBV6-1 to TRBJ1-1; TRBD1 is a possible D gene (6 bases). Trimming took off 8 bases at V and 3 bases at J, with 19 bases between the two ends. The CDR3 has 15 residues. Germline-derived CDR1 and CDR2 are MNHNS and SASEGT. The CDR3 loop reads CASRTIPGQDTEAFF. The CDR3 coding sequence is TGTGCCAGCCGGACAATTCCGGGACAAGACACTGAAGCTTTCTTT.

This clonotype was seen at least ten times. This chain uses TRBV5-6 with TRBJ1-1; the D gene is possibly TRBD1 (6 bases). The V end lost 5 bases, the J end lost 7 bases, and 15 bases lay between the germline ends. CDR1 and CDR2 from the germline V gene are SGHDT and YYEEEE. The CDR3 contains 13 residues. CDR3 region: CASRTRGGLEAFF. DNA of the CDR3: TGTGCCAGCAGGACCCGTGGGGGGCTTGAAGCTTTCTTT.

V usage is TRBV20-1 and J usage is TRBJ2-3; TRBD2 matches at 15 bases. This CDR3 contains 19 residues. Germline values: CDR1 DFQATT, CDR2 SNEGSKA (reference sequence). The J segment lost 3 bases and the V segment lost 0 bases, leaving 10 bases of the junction unmatched. The CDR3 reads CSARDTLSGLAGGTDTQYF. As DNA, the CDR3 is TGCAGTGCTAGAGACACGCTATCGGGACTAGCGGGAGGAACAGATACGCAGTATTTT.

This clonotype was counted at least ten times. V is TRBV12-3 or TRBV12-4 and J is TRBJ1-4; a weak D match, TRBD1 (5 bases). V was trimmed by 7 bases and J by 1 base, leaving 19 bases between them. The CDR3 consists of 17 residues. DNA of the CDR3: TGTGCCAGCAACCCCGGGCAGGGCTTTGAAACTAATGAAAAACTGTTTTTT. It specifies CASNPGQGFETNEKLFF.

The rearrangement uses TRBV7-2 and TRBJ2-7; tentatively, D is TRBD2 (7 bases). The CDR3 length is 16 residues. The germline V and J ends were trimmed by 4 bases and 0 bases, with 16 bases remaining between them. Germline V lookup: CDR1 SGHTA, CDR2 FQGNSA. CDR3 bases: TGTGCCAGCAGCTCCCCGTGGGGGGGCGACTCCTACGAGCAGTACTTC. Its protein is CASSSPWGGDSYEQYF.

V usage is TRBV28 and J usage is TRBJ2-7; the D is unclear. The CDR3 has 14 residues. The ends were cut back, 6 bases at V and 4 bases at J, with 16 bases in the middle. Germline CDR1 MDHEN, CDR2 SYDVKM. DNA for the CDR3: TGTGCCAGCAGCCCAACGGGTTTCAGTTACGAGCAGTACTTC. It codes for CASSPTGFSYEQYF.

Details on this clonotype: The junction shows a germline mismatch at one end, possibly a read error. The chain uses TRBV15 and TRBJ2-5; D possibly matches TRBD1 or TRBD2 (5 bases each). The germline CDR1 and CDR2 sequences are LNHNV and YYDKDF (reference sequence). This CDR3 has 14 residues. The CDR3 DNA reads TGTGCCACCAGCAGTGGGACCTTGACACCCCGGCGGGACTTC. This translates into CATSSGTLTPRRDF.

This clonotype was recorded a few times. This chain connects TRBV6-2 or TRBV6-3 to TRBJ2-7, with D unclear. Germline V gives CDR1 MNHEY, CDR2 SVGEGT. V lost 5 bases and J lost 3, with 11 bases in between. The length of the CDR3 is 13 residues. The CDR3: CASSPFRSYEQYF. CDR3 bases: TGTGCCAGCAGTCCCTTTCGGAGCTACGAGCAGTACTTC.

This rearrangement joins TRBV11-2 to TRBJ2-7, with D perhaps TRBD1 (6 bases). Trimming pared 4 bases from V and 0 bases from J, leaving 13 bases between. The CDR3 is 15 residues long. Germline V gene sequence: CDR1 SGHAT, CDR2 FQNNGV. CDR3 amino acids: CASSSQGYFSYEQYF. In DNA form, the CDR3 reads TGTGCCAGCAGCTCGCAGGGGTATTTCTCCTACGAGCAGTACTTC. Full variable domain (remainder filled in from reference TRBV11-2 and TRBJ2-7): EAGVAQSPRYKIIEKRQSVAFWCNPISGHATLYWYQQILGQGPKLLIQFQNNGVVDDSQLPKDRFSAERLKGVDSTLKIQPAKLEDSAVYLCASSSQGYFSYEQYFGPGTRLTVT.

The chain is built from TRBV4-2 and TRBJ2-7, with no clear D. Trimming shortened V by 0 bases and J by 7 bases, and 13 bases separated the two germline ends. Germline V gene lookup returns CDR1 LGHNA and CDR2 YNFKEQ. This CDR3 contains 14 residues. DNA of the CDR3: TGTGCCAGCAGCCAAGATCCAGACTTATGGGAGCAGTACTTC. Protein sequence: CASSQDPDLWEQYF.